Each of the 6 T cell receptor beta chains below was sequenced from the same sample in a study of CD8 T cells in Susac syndrome. RNA was extracted with the RNeasy kit, and a quantity of roughly 0.45 to 1 ug was reverse transcribed using random hexamers. Each CDR3 protein is one row after TCRdb ran MiXCR on the immunoSEQ multiplex PCR reads. The table records 120,000 to 150,000 distinct CDR3 sequences, about 95% of them present only once. Sequencing was done on a sample of CD4+ T cells from PBMCs. The source is a human donor with multiple sclerosis.

V is TRBV7-9 and J is TRBJ1-2; TRBD1 matches 8 bases. The J segment lost 1 base and the V segment lost 3 bases, leaving 1 base of the junction unmatched. Germline CDR1 reads SEHNR; CDR2 reads FQNEAQ (reference sequence). The CDR3 has 14 residues. This CDR3 reads CASSFGQGNYGYTF. DNA of the CDR3: TGTGCCAGCAGCTTCGGACAGGGTAACTATGGCTACACCTTC. Variable domain in full (rest from reference TRBV7-9 and TRBJ1-2): DTGVSQNPRHKITKRGQNVTFRCDPISEHNRLYWYRQTLGQGPEFLTYFQNEAQLEKSRLLSDRFSAERPKGSFSTLEIQRTEQGDSAMYLCASSFGQGNYGYTFGSGTRLTVV.

The V and J genes are TRBV4-3 and TRBJ2-7, with D possibly TRBD1 on 6 matching bases. The V end lost 0 bases, the J end lost 4 bases, and 13 bases lay between the germline ends. Germline V gene sequence: CDR1 LGHNA, CDR2 YSLEER. The CDR3 is made up of 15 amino acids. The CDR3 reads CASSQDWAGVYEQYF. The DNA for the CDR3 is TGCGCCAGCAGCCAAGATTGGGCAGGGGTGTACGAGCAGTACTTC.

V gene TRBV9 combines with J gene TRBJ1-2; possible D gene TRBD1, 6 bases. Trimming pared 1 base from V and 6 bases from J, leaving 16 bases between. Germline values: CDR1 SGDLS, CDR2 YYNGEE. The CDR3 extends over 15 amino acids. The CDR3 DNA reads as TGTGCCAGCAGCGTATCTGCCGACAGGTCGAATGGCTACACCTTC. Encoded protein: CASSVSADRSNGYTF.

The chain's CDR3 is CATGLAGEEQFF. The CDR3 DNA reads TGTGCCACCGGACTAGCGGGGGAGGAGCAGTTCTTC. This chain links TRBV7-2 with TRBJ2-1; 13 positions match TRBD2. The CDR3 runs 12 residues. From germline, CDR1 is SGHTA and CDR2 FQGNSA. The trim removed 10 bases at V and 10 bases at J, leaving 4 bases unmatched.

The chain carries TRBV20-1 and TRBJ1-6; D gene ambiguous. The CDR3 spans 15 residues. The V gene's germline CDR1 is DFQATT and CDR2 SNEGSKA (reference sequence). V lost 6 bases and J lost 6, with 18 bases in between. CDR3 DNA sequence: TGCAGTGCCTGTGACAAGTTCCTTATTAATTCACCCCTCCACTTT. As protein: CSACDKFLINSPLHF.

The rearrangement uses TRBV9 and TRBJ2-5; no definite D call. With 4 bases removed from V and 0 bases from J, the gap between germline ends came to 10 bases. This CDR3 contains 14 residues. Germline V lookup: CDR1 SGDLS, CDR2 YYNGEE. For the CDR3, the DNA is TGTGCCAGCAGCCGGACGCCGAACCAAGAGACCCAGTACTTC. Residues: CASSRTPNQETQYF.